The 6 T cell receptor beta chains in this list originate from one sample, sequenced in a study of shared clonotypes between healthy human individuals. Measured with immunoSEQ multiplex PCR; TCRdb has only the in-frame clones, and not every one. There are roughly 660,000 clones in the sample; roughly 88% occur only once, and 34% lies in the top ten. Sequencing was performed on memory CD8+ T cells from PBMCs. As for subset: CD45RO+ cells pooled with CCR7-negative TemRA cells. Every receptor here comes from a young man in good health. Some clones in this sample may be carry-over from other donors' samples.

The chain joins TRBV5-6 to TRBJ2-7; TRBD1 or TRBD2 may be the D gene (5 bases each). Trimming stripped 4 bases from V and 0 bases from J, with 8 bases between. Germline loops: CDR1 SGHDT, CDR2 YYEEEE. The CDR3 totals 13 residues. The CDR3 nucleotides read TGTGCCAGCAGCGTCGGGGCCTCCTACGAGCAGTACTTC. Amino acid sequence: CASSVGASYEQYF.

The chain employs TRBV7-2 and TRBJ1-3; 7 bases line up with TRBD1. Germline CDR1 is SGHTA and CDR2 is FQGNSA. CDR3 size: 16 residues. V lost 0 bases and J lost 8; bases outside the gene matches: 10. This chain's CDR3 is CASSLAVQGVKDTIYF. The CDR3 nucleotides are TGTGCCAGCAGCTTAGCGGTCCAGGGGGTTAAGGACACCATATATTTT.

This clone has only one observation. V gene TRBV14 combines with J gene TRBJ2-1; a weak D match, TRBD1 (6 bases). Per germline, CDR1 SGHDN and CDR2 FVKESK. CDR3 size: 12 residues. Trimming stripped 4 bases from V and 5 bases from J, with 6 bases between. The CDR3 region has the DNA TGTGCCAGCAGCCGACAGGACAATGAGCAGTTCTTC. Translation gives CASSRQDNEQFF.

The V call is TRBV19, the J call TRBJ2-7; TRBD2 is a possible D gene (6 bases). From germline, CDR1 is LNHDA and CDR2 SQIVND (reference sequence). CDR3 size: 14 residues. Trimming shortened V by 5 bases and J by 0 bases, and 11 bases separated the two germline ends. The CDR3 DNA reads as TGTGCCAGTAGTGGGACTGTTAGCTCCTACGAGCAGTACTTC. It is translated as CASSGTVSSYEQYF.

The V gene is TRBV29-1, the J gene TRBJ1-2, with D possibly TRBD1 on 6 matching bases. V was pared by 5 bases and J by 8 bases, with 12 bases between. The length of the CDR3 is 11 residues. CDR1 and CDR2 (germline): SQVTM, ANQGSEA. CDR3 DNA: TGCAGCGTTCCCGGCCAGGGGGGCTACACCTTC. It translates to CSVPGQGGYTF.

This clone appeared a single time. The rearrangement uses TRBV4-3 and TRBJ1-1, with D perhaps TRBD1 (5 bases). This CDR3 region has 16 residues. V lost 1 base to trimming and J lost 2 bases, with 14 bases between them. Germline CDR1 LGHNA, CDR2 YSLEER. CDR3 sequence reads: CASSQVPGGVNTEAFF. DNA of the CDR3: TGCGCCAGCAGCCAAGTTCCTGGAGGGGTCAACACTGAAGCTTTCTTT.